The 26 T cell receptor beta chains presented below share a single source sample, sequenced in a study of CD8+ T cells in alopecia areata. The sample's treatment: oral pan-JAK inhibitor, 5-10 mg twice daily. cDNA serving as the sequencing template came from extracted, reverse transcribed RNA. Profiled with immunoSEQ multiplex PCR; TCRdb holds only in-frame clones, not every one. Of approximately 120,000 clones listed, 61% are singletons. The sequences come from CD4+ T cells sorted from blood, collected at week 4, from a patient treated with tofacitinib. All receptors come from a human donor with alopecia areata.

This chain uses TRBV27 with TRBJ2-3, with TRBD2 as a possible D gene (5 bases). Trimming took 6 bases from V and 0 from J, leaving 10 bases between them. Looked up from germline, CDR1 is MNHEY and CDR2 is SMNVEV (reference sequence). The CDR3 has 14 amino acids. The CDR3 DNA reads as TGTGCCAGCAGGTACGGAGGCAGCACAGATACGCAGTATTTT. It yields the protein CASRYGGSTDTQYF.

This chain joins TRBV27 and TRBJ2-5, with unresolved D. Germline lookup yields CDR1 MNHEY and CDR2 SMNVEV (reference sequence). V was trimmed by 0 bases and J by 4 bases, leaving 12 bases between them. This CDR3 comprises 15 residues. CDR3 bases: TGTGCCAGCAGTTTATCGGGCAAGTTTGGAGAGACCCAGTACTTC. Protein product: CASSLSGKFGETQYF.

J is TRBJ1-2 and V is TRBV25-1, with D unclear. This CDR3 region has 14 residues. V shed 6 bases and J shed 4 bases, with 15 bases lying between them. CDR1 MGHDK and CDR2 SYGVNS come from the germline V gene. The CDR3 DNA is TGTGCCAGCAGCCCCGCCGGCGATTTCTATGGCTACACCTTC. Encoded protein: CASSPAGDFYGYTF.

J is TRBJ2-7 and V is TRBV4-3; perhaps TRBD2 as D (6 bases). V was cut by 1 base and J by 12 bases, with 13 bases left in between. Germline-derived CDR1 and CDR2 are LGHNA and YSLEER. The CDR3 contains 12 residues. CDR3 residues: CASSQADRELYF. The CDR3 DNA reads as TGCGCCAGCAGCCAAGCGGACCGGGAGTTGTACTTC.

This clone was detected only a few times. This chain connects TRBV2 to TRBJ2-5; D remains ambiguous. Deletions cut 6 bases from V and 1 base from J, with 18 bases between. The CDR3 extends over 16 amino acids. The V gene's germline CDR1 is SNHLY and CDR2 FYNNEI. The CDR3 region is CASSVNRPPSQETQYF. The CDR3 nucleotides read TGTGCCAGCAGCGTCAACCGACCGCCATCCCAAGAGACCCAGTACTTC.

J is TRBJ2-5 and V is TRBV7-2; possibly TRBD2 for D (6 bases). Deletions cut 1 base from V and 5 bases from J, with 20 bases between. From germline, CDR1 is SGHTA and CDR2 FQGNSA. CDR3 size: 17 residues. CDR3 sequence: CASSLGPGTAAGETQYF. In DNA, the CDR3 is TGTGCCAGCAGCTTAGGACCGGGGACTGCCGCCGGGGAGACCCAGTACTTC.

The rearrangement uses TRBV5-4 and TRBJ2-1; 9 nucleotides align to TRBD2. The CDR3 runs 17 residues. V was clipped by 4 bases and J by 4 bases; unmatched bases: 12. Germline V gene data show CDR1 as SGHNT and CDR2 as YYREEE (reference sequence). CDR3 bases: TGTGCCAGCAGCCACCTGCGGGGCGGGAGGGTATACAATGAGCAGTTCTTC. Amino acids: CASSHLRGGRVYNEQFF.

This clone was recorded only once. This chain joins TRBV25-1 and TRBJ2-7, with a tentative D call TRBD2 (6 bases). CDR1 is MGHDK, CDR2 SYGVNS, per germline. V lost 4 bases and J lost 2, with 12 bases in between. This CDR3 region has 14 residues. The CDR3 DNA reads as TGTGCCAGCAGTGGGCCTAGCGAACCCTACGAGCAGTACTTC. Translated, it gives CASSGPSEPYEQYF.

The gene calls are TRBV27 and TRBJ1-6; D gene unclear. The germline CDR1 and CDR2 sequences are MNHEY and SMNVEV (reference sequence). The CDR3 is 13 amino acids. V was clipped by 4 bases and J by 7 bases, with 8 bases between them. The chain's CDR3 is CASSSDWNSPLHF. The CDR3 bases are TGTGCCAGCAGTTCGGACTGGAATTCACCCCTCCACTTT.

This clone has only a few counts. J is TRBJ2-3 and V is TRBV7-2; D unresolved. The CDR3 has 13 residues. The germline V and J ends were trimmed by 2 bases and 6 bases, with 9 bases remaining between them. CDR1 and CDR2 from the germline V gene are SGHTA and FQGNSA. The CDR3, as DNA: TGTGCCAGCAGCTTATATGATCGTGATACGCAGTATTTT. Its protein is CASSLYDRDTQYF.

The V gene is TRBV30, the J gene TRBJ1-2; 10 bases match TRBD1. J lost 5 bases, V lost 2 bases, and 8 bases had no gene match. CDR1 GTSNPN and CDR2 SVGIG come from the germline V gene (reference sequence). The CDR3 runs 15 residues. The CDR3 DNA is TGTGCCTGGAGTCCCTCGGGACAGGGGAAGTATGGCTACACCTTC. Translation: CAWSPSGQGKYGYTF.

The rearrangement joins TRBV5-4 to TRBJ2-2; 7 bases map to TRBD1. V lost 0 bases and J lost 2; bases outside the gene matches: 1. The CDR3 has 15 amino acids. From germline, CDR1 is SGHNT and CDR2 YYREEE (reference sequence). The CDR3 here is CASSLGGGNTGELFF. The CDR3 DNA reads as TGTGCCAGCAGCTTGGGAGGGGGCAACACCGGGGAGCTGTTTTTT.

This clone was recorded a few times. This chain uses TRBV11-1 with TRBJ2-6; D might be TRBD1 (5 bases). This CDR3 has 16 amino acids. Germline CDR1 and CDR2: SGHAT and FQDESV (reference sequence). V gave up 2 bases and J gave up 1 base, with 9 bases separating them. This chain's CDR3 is CASSLRPGSGANVLTF. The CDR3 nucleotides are TGTGCCAGCAGCTTACGGCCAGGGTCTGGGGCCAACGTCCTGACTTTC.

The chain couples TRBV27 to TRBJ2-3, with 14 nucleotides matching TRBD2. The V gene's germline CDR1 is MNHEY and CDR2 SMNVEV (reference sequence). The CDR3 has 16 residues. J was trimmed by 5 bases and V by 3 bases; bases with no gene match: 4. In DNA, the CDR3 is TGTGCCAGCAGTTTGGGGACTAGCGGGAGTGTAGATACGCAGTATTTT. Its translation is CASSLGTSGSVDTQYF.

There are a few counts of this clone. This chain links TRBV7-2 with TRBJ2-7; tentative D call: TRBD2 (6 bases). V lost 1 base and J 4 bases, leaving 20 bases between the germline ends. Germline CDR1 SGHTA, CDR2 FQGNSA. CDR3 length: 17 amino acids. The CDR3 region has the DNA TGTGCCAGCAGCTTAGTGGCTAGTCGGGAGCAAGGGTACGAGCAGTACTTC. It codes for CASSLVASREQGYEQYF.

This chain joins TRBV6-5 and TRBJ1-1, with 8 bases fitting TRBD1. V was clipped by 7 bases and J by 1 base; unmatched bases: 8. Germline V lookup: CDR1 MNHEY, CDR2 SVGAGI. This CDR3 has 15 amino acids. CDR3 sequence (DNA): TGTGCCAGCACCGACCTAGGGACAGGGAACACTGAAGCTTTCTTT. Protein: CASTDLGTGNTEAFF.

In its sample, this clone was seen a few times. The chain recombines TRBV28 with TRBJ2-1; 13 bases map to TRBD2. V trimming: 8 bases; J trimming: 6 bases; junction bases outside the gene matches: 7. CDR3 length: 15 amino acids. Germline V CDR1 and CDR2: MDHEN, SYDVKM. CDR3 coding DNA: TGTGCCAGCCGCGCGGGACTAGCGGGAATCAATGAGCAGTTCTTC. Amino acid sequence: CASRAGLAGINEQFF. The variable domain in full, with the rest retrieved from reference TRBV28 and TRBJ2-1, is DVKVTQSSRYLVKRTGEKVFLECVQDMDHENMFWYRQDPGLGLRLIYFSYDVKMKEKGDIPEGYSVSREKKERFSLILESASTNQTSMYLCASRAGLAGINEQFFGPGTRLTVL.

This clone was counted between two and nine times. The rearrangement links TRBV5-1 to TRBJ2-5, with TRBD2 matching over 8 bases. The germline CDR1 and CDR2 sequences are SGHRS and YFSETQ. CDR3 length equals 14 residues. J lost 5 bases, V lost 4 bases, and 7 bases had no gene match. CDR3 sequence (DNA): TGCGCCAGCAGCCTCGGGACTAGTTTGGAGACCCAGTACTTC. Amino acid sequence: CASSLGTSLETQYF. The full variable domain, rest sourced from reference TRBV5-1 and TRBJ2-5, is KAGVTQTPRYLIKTRGQQVTLSCSPISGHRSVSWYQQTPGQGLQFLFEYFSETQRNKGNFPGRFSGRQFSNSRSEMNVSTLELGDSALYLCASSLGTSLETQYFGPGTRLLVL.

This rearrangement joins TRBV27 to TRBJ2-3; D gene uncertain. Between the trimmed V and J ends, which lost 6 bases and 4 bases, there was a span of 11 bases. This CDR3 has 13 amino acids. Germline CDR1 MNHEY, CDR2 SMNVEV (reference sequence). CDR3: CASRSHQSDTQYF. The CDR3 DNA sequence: TGTGCCAGCAGATCCCATCAGTCAGATACGCAGTATTTT.

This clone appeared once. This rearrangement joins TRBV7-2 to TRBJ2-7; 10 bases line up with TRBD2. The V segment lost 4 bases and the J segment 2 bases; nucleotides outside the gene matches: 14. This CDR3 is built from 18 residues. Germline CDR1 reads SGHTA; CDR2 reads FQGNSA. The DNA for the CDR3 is TGTGCCAGCAGCTATACACCTGCGGAAGCGGGAGGGCCCTACGAGCAGTACTTC. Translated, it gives CASSYTPAEAGGPYEQYF.

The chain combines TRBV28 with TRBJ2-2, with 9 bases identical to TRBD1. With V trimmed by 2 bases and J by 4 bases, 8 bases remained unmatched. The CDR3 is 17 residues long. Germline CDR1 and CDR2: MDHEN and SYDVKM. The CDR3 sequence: CASSLPSGTGPTGELFF. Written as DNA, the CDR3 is TGTGCCAGCAGTTTACCTTCCGGGACAGGGCCCACCGGGGAGCTGTTTTTT.

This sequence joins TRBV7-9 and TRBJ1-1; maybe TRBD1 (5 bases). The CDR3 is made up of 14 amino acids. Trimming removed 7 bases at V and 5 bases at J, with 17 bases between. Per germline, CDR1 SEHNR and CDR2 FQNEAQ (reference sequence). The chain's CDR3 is CASTFGGYITEAFF. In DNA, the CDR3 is TGTGCCAGCACCTTTGGGGGGTATATAACTGAAGCTTTCTTT.

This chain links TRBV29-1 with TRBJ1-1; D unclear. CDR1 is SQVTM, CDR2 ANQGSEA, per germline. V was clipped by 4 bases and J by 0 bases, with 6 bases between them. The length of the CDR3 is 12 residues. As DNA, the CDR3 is TGCAGCGTTGTCGTCTTGAACACTGAAGCTTTCTTT. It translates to CSVVVLNTEAFF.

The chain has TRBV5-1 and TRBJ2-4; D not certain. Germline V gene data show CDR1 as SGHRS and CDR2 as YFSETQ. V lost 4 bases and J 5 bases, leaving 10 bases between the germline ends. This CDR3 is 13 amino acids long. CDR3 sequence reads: CASSIGYENIQYF. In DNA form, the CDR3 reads TGCGCCAGCAGCATCGGGTACGAAAACATTCAGTACTTC.

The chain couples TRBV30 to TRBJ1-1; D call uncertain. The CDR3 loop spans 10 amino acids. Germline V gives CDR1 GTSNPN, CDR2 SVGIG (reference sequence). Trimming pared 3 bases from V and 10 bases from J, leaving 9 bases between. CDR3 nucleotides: TGTGCCTGGAGCGGGCCTCGAGCTTTCTTT. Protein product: CAWSGPRAFF. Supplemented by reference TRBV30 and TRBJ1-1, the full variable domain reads SQTIHQWPATLVQPVGSPLSLECTVEGTSNPNLYWYRQAAGRGLQLLFYSVGIGQISSEVPQNLSASRPQDRQFILSSKKLLLSDSGFYLCAWSGPRAFFGQGTRLTVV.

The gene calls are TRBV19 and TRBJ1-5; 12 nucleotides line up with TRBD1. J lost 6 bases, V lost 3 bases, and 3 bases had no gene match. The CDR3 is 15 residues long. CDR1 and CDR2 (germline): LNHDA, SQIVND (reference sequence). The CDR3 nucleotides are TGTGCCAGTAGTATGGGACAGGGGGCAGGTCAGCCCCAGCATTTT. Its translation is CASSMGQGAGQPQHF.